This T cell receptor beta chain was recorded in a study of T cell responses to AZD1222 COVID-19 vaccine. TCRdb keeps only in-frame clones here, not all; method: immunoSEQ multiplex PCR. This sample carries 150,000 to 200,000 clones, about 87% of them seen once, and the ten largest clones take 5% to 7.5%. This CDR3 is built from 12 residues. Germline assignment: CDR1 SEHNR and CDR2 FQNEAQ (reference sequence). Trimming took off 5 bases at V and 3 bases at J, with 8 bases between the two ends. The V and J genes are TRBV7-9 and TRBJ2-7; tentative D call: TRBD2 (6 bases). Sequenced material: peripheral blood, taken on day 0 of AZD1222 vaccination. The TCR was taken from an adult in good health. CDR3 residues: CASSGGFYEQYF. CDR3 coding DNA: TGTGCCAGCAGCGGGGGGTTCTACGAGCAGTACTTC.